Below, one TCR beta chain is given with its context. Authors' methods: Reference gene primer amplification gave nucleated cell count estimates. Assay used: immunoSEQ multiplex PCR; TCRdb lists only in-frame clones, some missing. V, J and clone size were drawn from that table, and D and trimming were deduced from the DNA. This sample has roughly 200,000 clones, with about 87% found just once. The sample belongs to a study of blood T cell repertoires in COVID-19. CDR1 and CDR2 (germline): MDHEN, SYDVKM. The V segment lost 6 bases and the J segment 0 bases; nucleotides outside the gene matches: 8. The CDR3 loop spans 16 amino acids.

The clonotype originates from a woman between 18 and 30 years old who had recovered from COVID-19. Material for sequencing was peripheral blood. The chain joins TRBV28 to TRBJ1-5; TRBD1 aligns across 7 bases. The chain's CDR3 is CASSWRQGDSNQPQHF. For the CDR3, the DNA is TGTGCCAGCAGCTGGAGACAGGGAGATAGCAATCAGCCCCAGCATTTT.